This entry lists 32 T cell receptor beta chains sequenced from one sample in a study of CD8 T cells in ankylosing spondylitis. Overall study findings and caveats: Seemingly distinctive of ankylosing spondylitis blood was a TCR beta motif formed by eight highly homologous variants.

No antigen has been identified for these receptors. TCRdb redid the calling of the 5' RACE reads with MiXCR, one entry per CDR3 protein. The table records more than 500,000 distinct CDR3 sequences, approximately 5.3% of them present only once. The sample was blood, either unsorted or a sorted T cell fraction (not recorded which). Every receptor here comes from a male donor with ankylosing spondylitis.

This clonotype has ten or more counts. The rearrangement uses TRBV5-1 and TRBJ2-5, with 16 bases lining up with TRBD2. Trimming cost V 1 base and J 2 bases; bases outside gene matches: 5. Germline V lookup: CDR1 SGHRS, CDR2 YFSETQ. This CDR3 region has 18 residues. CDR3 residues: CASSLLGLAGGNQETQYF. The CDR3 DNA sequence: TGCGCCAGCAGCTTGTTGGGACTAGCGGGGGGGAATCAAGAGACCCAGTACTTC.

This chain links TRBV19 with TRBJ2-7; maybe TRBD2 (6 bases). Germline V gives CDR1 LNHDA, CDR2 SQIVND (reference sequence). The CDR3 is 15 residues long. Trimming removed 5 bases at V and 0 bases at J, with 14 bases between. CDR3: CASSSGSGGSYEQYF. The CDR3 nucleotides are TGTGCCAGTAGTTCTGGGTCCGGGGGCTCCTACGAGCAGTACTTC.

The chain recombines TRBV7-9 with TRBJ1-5, with 11 bases fitting TRBD1. The CDR3 covers 16 residues. Trimming took 1 base from V and 3 from J; bases not matched to a gene: 2. CDR1 and CDR2 (germline): SEHNR, FQNEAQ (reference sequence). The CDR3, as DNA: TGTGCCAGCAGCTTAGGGGACAGGGGGATCAATCAGCCCCAGCATTTT. Its translation: CASSLGDRGINQPQHF.

This clonotype has ten or more counts. The V and J genes are TRBV5-1 and TRBJ2-1; TRBD2 matches at 10 bases. The junction had 8 bases not matched to a gene; V was cut back by 2 bases and J by 9 bases. CDR3 length: 15 residues. Per the germline V gene, CDR1 is SGHRS and CDR2 is YFSETQ. CDR3 nucleotides: TGCGCCAGCAGCTTACCGAGCGGGAGGGTAGGTGAGCAGTTCTTC. This codes for CASSLPSGRVGEQFF.

This clonotype was counted at least ten times. CDR3 in amino acids: CASSQETPGSYTGELFF. The CDR3, as DNA: TGCGCCAGCAGCCAAGAAACCCCCGGGAGCTACACCGGGGAGCTGTTTTTT. The chain has TRBV4-3 and TRBJ2-2; maybe TRBD2 (6 bases). Trimming pared 0 bases from V and 3 bases from J, leaving 14 bases between. CDR1 is LGHNA, CDR2 YSLEER, per germline. This CDR3 is 17 amino acids long.

The table lists this clonotype with many counts. The rearrangement uses TRBV28 and TRBJ1-4; D gene uncertain. The V gene's germline CDR1 is MDHEN and CDR2 SYDVKM. The CDR3 sequence is 14 residues long. V gave up 2 bases and J gave up 3 bases, with 7 bases separating them. The CDR3 DNA sequence: TGTGCCAGCAGTTTACTTACAGCTAATGAAAAACTGTTTTTT. Translated, it gives CASSLLTANEKLFF.

This clonotype was counted only a few times. This chain joins TRBV7-3 and TRBJ1-1, with D uncertain. The CDR3 has 14 amino acids. The V end was cut by 5 bases, the J end by 5 bases, with 15 bases between. Per germline, CDR1 SGHTA and CDR2 FQGTGA. This CDR3 is CASSVGSGWTEAFF. The CDR3 nucleotides are TGTGCCAGCAGCGTTGGGTCGGGATGGACTGAAGCTTTCTTT.

At least ten counts were recorded for this clonotype. The chain's CDR3 is CASSSQVSNQPQHF. DNA for the CDR3: TGTGCCAGCAGTTCACAGGTTAGCAATCAGCCCCAGCATTTT. The chain recombines TRBV7-9 with TRBJ1-5; possibly TRBD1 for D (5 bases). Germline V gene data show CDR1 as SEHNR and CDR2 as FQNEAQ (reference sequence). The CDR3 is 14 amino acids. The ends were cut back, 6 bases at V and 0 bases at J, with 9 bases in the middle.

This clonotype was seen ten or more times. The chain carries TRBV7-3 and TRBJ1-1; 8 nucleotides agree with TRBD1. The V and J ends lost 1 base and 0 bases, in that order; junction bases with no gene match: 7. Germline V gene lookup returns CDR1 SGHTA and CDR2 FQGTGA. The CDR3 runs 17 residues. CDR3 in amino acids: CASSLRRGQVMNTEAFF. The DNA for the CDR3 is TGTGCCAGCAGCTTAAGGCGGGGACAGGTGATGAACACTGAAGCTTTCTTT.

In this sample, this clonotype turned up many times. V and J are TRBV12-3 or TRBV12-4 and TRBJ2-1; TRBD2 matches at 9 bases. The CDR3 runs 14 residues. V dropped 6 bases and J dropped 4; count of bases not matched to a gene: 4. CDR3 residues: CASRAGGAYNEQFF. CDR3 in DNA: TGTGCCAGCAGGGCGGGGGGGGCTTACAATGAGCAGTTCTTC.

This clonotype has only a few counts. V usage is TRBV18 and J usage is TRBJ2-1; 8 nucleotides align to TRBD1. CDR3 length: 16 amino acids. V was clipped by 0 bases and J by 7 bases; unmatched bases: 8. Looked up from germline, CDR1 is KGHSH and CDR2 is LQKENI. The CDR3 sequence: CASSPPVNRGLNEQFF. For the CDR3, the DNA is TGTGCCAGCTCACCACCTGTAAACAGGGGGTTGAATGAGCAGTTCTTC. The whole variable domain, filled in from reference TRBV18 and TRBJ2-1, reads NAGVMQNPRHLVRRRGQEARLRCSPMKGHSHVYWYRQLPEEGLKFMVYLQKENIIDESGMPKERFSAEFPKEGPSILRIQQVVRGDSAAYFCASSPPVNRGLNEQFFGPGTRLTVL.

This clonotype was picked up many times. This chain joins TRBV4-3 and TRBJ1-2; D is uncertain. The CDR3 is 15 amino acids. Germline V gives CDR1 LGHNA, CDR2 YSLEER. V shed 1 base and J shed 2 bases, with 11 bases lying between them. The CDR3, as DNA: TGCGCCAGCAGCCAAGCGGTTTCTGGGAACTATGGCTACACCTTC. This translates into CASSQAVSGNYGYTF.

This clonotype has ten or more counts. The V call is TRBV4-1, the J call TRBJ2-1; 10 bases line up with TRBD2. This CDR3 comprises 15 residues. The trim removed 5 bases at V and 5 bases at J, leaving 6 bases unmatched. The germline V gene encodes CDR1 MGHRA and CDR2 YSYEKL. The CDR3 nucleotides read TGCGCCAGCAGCGAAACCGGGACTAGCGACAATGAGCAGTTCTTC. Translated: CASSETGTSDNEQFF.

This clonotype was observed at least ten times. The chain uses TRBV5-1 and TRBJ1-1, with 7 positions matching TRBD1. This CDR3 has 15 residues. V was pared by 2 bases and J by 0 bases, with 4 bases of the junction left unmatched. Germline-derived CDR1 and CDR2 are SGHRS and YFSETQ. The CDR3 region has the DNA TGCGCCAGCAGCTTAACCGGGACAGTGAACACTGAAGCTTTCTTT. This gives the protein CASSLTGTVNTEAFF.

There are many counts of this clonotype. The rearrangement joins TRBV20-1 to TRBJ1-6, with 9 bases aligning to TRBD1. The CDR3 is made up of 12 amino acids. CDR1 and CDR2 (germline): DFQATT, SNEGSKA (reference sequence). V dropped 3 bases and J dropped 14; count of bases not matched to a gene: 5. The CDR3 region is CSASSTGGTLHF. The DNA of the CDR3 is TGCAGTGCTAGCTCGACAGGGGGAACCCTCCACTTT.

This clonotype appeared many times. J is TRBJ1-1 and V is TRBV20-1; D call uncertain. The ends were cut back, 3 bases at V and 1 base at J, with 6 bases in the middle. Germline CDR1 is DFQATT and CDR2 is SNEGSKA (reference sequence). This CDR3 has 12 amino acids. The CDR3 is CSARVRNTEAFF. CDR3 in DNA: TGCAGTGCTAGGGTGCGGAACACTGAAGCTTTCTTT.

At least ten counts were recorded for this clonotype. This sequence joins TRBV20-1 and TRBJ1-4; D perhaps matches TRBD1 (6 bases). The CDR3 is 13 residues long. Trimming stripped 3 bases from V and 7 bases from J, with 12 bases between. Germline-derived CDR1 and CDR2 are DFQATT and SNEGSKA (reference sequence). CDR3 in amino acids: CSASDRRSEKLFF. CDR3 sequence (DNA): TGCAGTGCTAGTGACAGGAGGAGTGAAAAACTGTTTTTT.

This clonotype was counted ten times or more. The genes are TRBV6-5 and TRBJ1-3; D is uncertain. The V gene's germline CDR1 is MNHEY and CDR2 SVGAGI. The CDR3 runs to 14 residues. The ends were cut back, 0 bases at V and 3 bases at J, with 6 bases in the middle. The CDR3 loop is CASSYSENGNTIYF. The CDR3, as DNA: TGTGCCAGCAGTTACTCGGAGAATGGAAACACCATATATTTT.

This clonotype was seen more than once but under ten times. The CDR3 region is CASSAEGGWNEKLFF. The CDR3 nucleotides read TGTGCCAGCAGCGCCGAGGGGGGATGGAATGAAAAACTGTTTTTT. The chain links TRBV9 to TRBJ1-4; a weak D match, TRBD1 (6 bases). Per germline, CDR1 SGDLS and CDR2 YYNGEE. This CDR3 has 15 residues. Trimming shortened V by 3 bases and J by 5 bases, and 14 bases separated the two germline ends.

This clonotype was seen many times. This sequence joins TRBV7-2 and TRBJ2-7, with D possibly TRBD2 on 7 matching bases. The CDR3 is 14 amino acids. The germline V and J ends were trimmed by 4 bases and 5 bases, with 15 bases remaining between them. Germline CDR1 reads SGHTA; CDR2 reads FQGNSA. This CDR3 is CASSWGGYIDEQYF. The CDR3 coding sequence is TGTGCCAGCAGCTGGGGGGGCTACATAGACGAGCAGTACTTC.

This clonotype showed up many times. The chain has TRBV7-9 and TRBJ1-6, with D unresolved. Trimming removed 0 bases from V and 14 bases from J, with 11 bases in between. The CDR3 is 13 amino acids. Per germline, CDR1 SEHNR and CDR2 FQNEAQ (reference sequence). The CDR3 region is CASSLAELTTLHF. DNA for the CDR3: TGTGCCAGCAGCTTAGCGGAGCTCACAACCCTCCACTTT.

This clonotype was counted a few times. The J gene is TRBJ2-1, the V gene TRBV4-3; TRBD2 matches at 8 bases. Germline CDR1 is LGHNA and CDR2 is YSLEER. This CDR3 has 16 residues. V dropped 0 bases and J dropped 2; count of bases not matched to a gene: 3. The CDR3 DNA follows: TGCGCCAGCAGCCAAGAGCCGGGAGGGCCCTACAATGAGCAGTTCTTC. Its translation is CASSQEPGGPYNEQFF.

This sequence joins TRBV18 and TRBJ1-2; maybe TRBD1 (5 bases). Germline CDR1 is KGHSH and CDR2 is LQKENI. The CDR3 extends over 16 amino acids. V was clipped by 6 bases and J by 3 bases, with 20 bases between them. Written as DNA, the CDR3 is TGTGCCAGCTCCACAAATTTACAGGAGTTTGACTATGGCTACACCTTC. Residues: CASSTNLQEFDYGYTF.

This clonotype was seen at least ten times. The V gene is TRBV20-1, the J gene TRBJ2-1; 10 nucleotides line up with TRBD2. J gave up 6 bases and V 5 bases, and 7 bases lay outside the gene matches. The germline CDR1 and CDR2 sequences are DFQATT and SNEGSKA (reference sequence). This CDR3 is 14 amino acids long. For the CDR3, the DNA is TGCAGTGCTCTGAAAGGACTAGCGGCCAATGAGCAGTTCTTC. This codes for CSALKGLAANEQFF.

This clonotype was seen at least ten times. This chain uses TRBV28 with TRBJ1-2; D perhaps matches TRBD1 (6 bases). The CDR3 consists of 15 residues. The V end was cut by 6 bases, the J end by 4 bases, with 18 bases between. CDR1 and CDR2 (germline): MDHEN, SYDVKM. The DNA of the CDR3 is TGTGCCAGCAGCACTGGGACATCCGGCCCCTATGGCTACACCTTC. Its protein product is CASSTGTSGPYGYTF.

This clonotype was observed many times. The rearrangement joins TRBV20-1 to TRBJ2-3; D unclear. The CDR3 runs to 15 residues. Trimming cost V 0 bases and J 0 bases, with 10 bases left between them. Per germline, CDR1 DFQATT and CDR2 SNEGSKA (reference sequence). CDR3 protein: CSARDILTSTDTQYF. The CDR3 region has the DNA TGCAGTGCTAGAGACATACTTACTAGCACAGATACGCAGTATTTT.

This clonotype has a count of ten or more. This rearrangement joins TRBV4-2 to TRBJ2-3, with D possibly being TRBD1 or TRBD2 (6 bases each). The V end lost 4 bases, the J end lost 0 bases, and 14 bases lay between the germline ends. Germline V CDR1 and CDR2: LGHNA, YNFKEQ. The CDR3 totals 16 residues. CDR3 in DNA: TGTGCCAGCAGCCCCCTCTCGGGGGCCAGCACAGATACGCAGTATTTT. It encodes CASSPLSGASTDTQYF.

This clonotype was counted at least ten times. The chain employs TRBV29-1 and TRBJ1-1; D is ambiguous. Germline lookup yields CDR1 SQVTM and CDR2 ANQGSEA. V lost 3 bases and J 7 bases, leaving 9 bases between the germline ends. The CDR3 is 11 amino acids. This CDR3 is CSVEPKLEAFF. Here the CDR3 DNA reads TGCAGCGTTGAGCCCAAGCTTGAAGCTTTCTTT.

This clonotype was seen repeatedly, ten times or more. The J gene is TRBJ1-2, the V gene TRBV28; the D gene is possibly TRBD1 (5 bases). Germline values: CDR1 MDHEN, CDR2 SYDVKM. This CDR3 has 14 amino acids. V was clipped by 2 bases and J by 7 bases, with 14 bases between them. The CDR3 spells CASSLGGTEGGYTF. CDR3 coding DNA: TGTGCCAGCAGTTTAGGGGGGACGGAGGGTGGCTACACCTTC.

This clonotype has ten or more counts. The chain carries TRBV6-1 and TRBJ1-2; 9 nucleotides match TRBD1. CDR1 and CDR2 (germline): MNHNS, SASEGT. J lost 1 base, V lost 7 bases, and 13 bases had no gene match. The CDR3 has 17 amino acids. The CDR3 DNA sequence: TGTGCCAGCAACCCTAGGACAGGGGAATTATTTAACTATGGCTACACCTTC. This translates into CASNPRTGELFNYGYTF.

The table lists this clonotype with many counts. The V call is TRBV20-1, the J call TRBJ2-7, with no clear D. The CDR3 contains 14 residues. The V end was cut by 6 bases, the J end by 0 bases, with 15 bases between. Germline V gene sequence: CDR1 DFQATT, CDR2 SNEGSKA (reference sequence). The CDR3 sequence: CSAPKLSDSYEQYF. The CDR3 bases are TGCAGTGCCCCAAAATTGTCGGACTCCTACGAGCAGTACTTC.

This clonotype has at least ten counts. V gene TRBV4-2 combines with J gene TRBJ2-5; 11 bases line up with TRBD2. The germline CDR1 and CDR2 sequences are LGHNA and YNFKEQ. The CDR3 contains 15 residues. Trimming cost V 5 bases and J 5 bases; bases outside gene matches: 7. CDR3 residues: CASSLRLAGYETQYF. CDR3 nucleotide sequence: TGTGCCAGCAGCTTACGACTAGCGGGGTATGAGACCCAGTACTTC.